This T cell receptor (beta chain) is from a study of shared clonotypes between healthy human individuals (dated by TCRdb to 2020 to 2021). Regarding the study in general: Three men and two women, aged 18 to 49 years, made up the cohort. To estimate repertoire size and how much clonotypes are shared between individuals, the study performed deep sequencing of blood TCR repertoires from roughly five healthy adults. Different laboratories and diverse techniques were used to prepare libraries and sequence TCR repertoires, to increase sequencing depth and limit assay-specific biases. For each donor, three plates each were used for CD4 naive and CD4 memory, two plates were used for CD8 naive, and one plate was used for CD8 memory. Each donor's leukapheresis produced roughly between roughly 0.9 and 8.9 billion PBMCs.

Beyond this particular receptor, the publication reports: Incomplete sequencing was indicated by rarefaction of sorted-subset datasets, despite the large sequencing depth. Based on pairwise subsampling, the degree of clonotype sharing among donors was expected to be affected by sequencing depth. Sampling was restricted to blood, and TCR repertoires in tissue are likely to differ from TCR repertoires in blood. Because the study included only a small number of donors, the genetic and exposure-history diversity represented was limited. About 5% of naive CD4, 3.5% of naive CD8, approximately 2.2% of memory CD4, and less than 0.45% of memory CD8 clonotypes were shared across a few donors. Larger estimated clonotype richness was generally found for naive subsets than for memory subsets. Compared with non-shared clonotypes, clonotypes shared by all four sorted-subset donors had higher generation probabilities.

Using the deep immunoSEQ assay, multiplex PCR amplified TCR CDR3 regions from genomic DNA. For each cell subset, the extracted genomic DNA was distributed evenly across all wells of several immunoSEQ 96-well plates, and each plate served as one replicate. For sorted subsets, each replicate PCR was loaded with approximately 0.2 ug genomic DNA, equivalent to 30,000 or so T cell genomes. The purified libraries were quantified using a Qubit 3.0 fluorometer, sized with a Bioanalyzer 2100, and then quantified again using the KAPA Library Quantification kit. Every immunoSEQ 96-well plate was sequenced on a dedicated single-read 150-cycle Illumina NextSeq 550 flow cell. Turning to the authors' computational methods: Because only junctional sequences without quality scores were contained in the immunoSEQ output, filtering matching that applied to full-length reads could not be performed. Sequences were annotated with PyIR, a Python wrapper for IgBLAST v1.9, using IMGT germline references to assign V/J genes and CDR3. Reads were removed for weak V/J assignments (E-value above 1e-6), missing CDR3, stop codons, out-of-frame junctions, or ambiguous translated residues. V3J clonotypes were defined as sequences sharing the same inferred V gene, J gene, and CDR3 amino acid sequence. To compute the percentage overlap between repertoires, the number of shared unique clonotypes was divided by the size of the smaller repertoire. Repertoire richness was assessed with RTK rarefaction, the Chao1 estimator, and Recon v2.1 estimates of unobserved clonotypes. Generation probabilities for all TCRbeta clonotypes obtained by the gDNA method from a handful of donors were computed using OLGA. What TCRdb holds here is the immuneACCESS table cut down to in-frame rearrangements. Part of the clones is not present; checked against another copy, under half of the missing clones reflect an unresolved V gene, and the others are unexplained. V and J calls plus clone size are reproduced from that table; the DNA served to infer D and trimming. In this sample the table shows 850,000 to 1,100,000 clones, roughly 80% of which occur a single time. The ten largest clones add up to 0.7% to 0.95% of the sample.

The donors were healthy, HIV-negative adults with no recently reported acute infections or vaccinations. Only Caucasian adults living in Nashville, Tennessee, USA were represented among the donors. CD4+ T cells were enriched by magnetic negative selection; naive cells were then positively selected on CD45RA, and the negative fraction formed the memory subset. Blood was obtained by leukapheresis, after which PBMCs were separated by Ficoll-Histopaque density gradient centrifugation and cryopreserved in liquid nitrogen vapor phase. Analytical flow cytometry was used to check the purity and quantity of each magnetically sorted T cell population. Genomic DNA was isolated from every sorted fraction and measured by UV absorbance on a Nanodrop 2000c. About this clone itself: Its antigen remains unidentified. No quality values exist for individual bases; no much larger clone is one base distant.

The CDR3, cysteine through phenylalanine, is 11 amino acids long. The entry retains the CDR3 DNA only, 33 bases that are in frame from base 1. V and J are truncated by 1 base and 6 bases respectively, leaving an intervening sequence of 4 bases. The germline V gene (reference sequence) yields GTSNPN for CDR1 and SVGIG for CDR2. The origin of this receptor is a man younger than 35 in good health. Some clones in this sample may be carry-over from other donors' samples. The source material was memory CD4+ T cells from PBMCs. Read against the paper, the sample's cell subset or site label means: CD45RA-negative fraction. The chain employs TRBV30 and TRBJ2-1, with the D gene too uncertain to name. The CDR3 protein is CAWSESNEQFF. The nucleotides read TGTGCCTGGAGTGAGTCCAATGAGCAGTTCTTC.